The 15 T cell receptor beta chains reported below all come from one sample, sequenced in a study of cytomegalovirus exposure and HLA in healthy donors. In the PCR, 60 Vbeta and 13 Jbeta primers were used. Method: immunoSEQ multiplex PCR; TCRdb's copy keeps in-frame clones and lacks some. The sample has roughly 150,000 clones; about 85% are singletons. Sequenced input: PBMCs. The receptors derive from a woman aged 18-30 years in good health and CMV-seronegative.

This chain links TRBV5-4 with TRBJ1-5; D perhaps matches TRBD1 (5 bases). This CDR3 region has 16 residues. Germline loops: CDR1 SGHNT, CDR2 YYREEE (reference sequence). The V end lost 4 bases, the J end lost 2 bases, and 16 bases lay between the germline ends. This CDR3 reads CASSLGPRRGNQPQHF. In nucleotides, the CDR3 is TGTGCCAGCAGCCTGGGGCCCCGGCGGGGCAATCAGCCCCAGCATTTT.

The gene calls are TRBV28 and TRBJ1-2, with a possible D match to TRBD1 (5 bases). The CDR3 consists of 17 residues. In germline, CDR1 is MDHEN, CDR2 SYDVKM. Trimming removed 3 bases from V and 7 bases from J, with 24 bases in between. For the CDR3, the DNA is TGTGCCAGCAGTTTTCGGATGACAGAACCGGGTTCGGGTGGCTACACCTTC. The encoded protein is CASSFRMTEPGSGGYTF.

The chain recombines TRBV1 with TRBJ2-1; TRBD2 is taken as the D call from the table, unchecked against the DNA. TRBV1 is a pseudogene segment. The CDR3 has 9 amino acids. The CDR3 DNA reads TGCACCAGCAGCCAAGACGGGGTCTTC. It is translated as CTSSQDGVF.

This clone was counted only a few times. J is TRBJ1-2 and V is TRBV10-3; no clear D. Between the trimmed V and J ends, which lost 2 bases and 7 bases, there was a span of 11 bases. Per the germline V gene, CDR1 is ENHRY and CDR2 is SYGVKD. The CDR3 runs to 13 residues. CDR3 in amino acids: CAISESRSSGYTF. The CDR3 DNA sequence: TGTGCCATCAGTGAGAGCAGGTCCAGTGGCTACACCTTC.

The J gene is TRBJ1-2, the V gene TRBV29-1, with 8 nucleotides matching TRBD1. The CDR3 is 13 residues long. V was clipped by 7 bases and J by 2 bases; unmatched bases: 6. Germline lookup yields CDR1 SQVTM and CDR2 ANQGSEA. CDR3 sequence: CSAQGAENYGYTF. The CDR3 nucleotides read TGCAGCGCCCAGGGGGCTGAAAACTATGGCTACACCTTC.

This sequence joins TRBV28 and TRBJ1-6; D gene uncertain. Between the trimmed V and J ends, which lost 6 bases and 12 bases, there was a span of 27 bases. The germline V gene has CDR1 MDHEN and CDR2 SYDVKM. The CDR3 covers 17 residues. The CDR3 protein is CASSPMGGRTNVLPLHF. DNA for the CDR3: TGTGCCAGCAGCCCGATGGGAGGCCGAACTAACGTCTTACCCCTCCACTTT.

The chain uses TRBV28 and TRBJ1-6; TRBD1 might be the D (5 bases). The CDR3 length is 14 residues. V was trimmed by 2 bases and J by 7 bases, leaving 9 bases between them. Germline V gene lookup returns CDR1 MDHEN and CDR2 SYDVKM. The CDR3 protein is CASSLPGMNSPLHF. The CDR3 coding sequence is TGTGCCAGCAGTTTACCAGGGATGAATTCACCCCTCCACTTT. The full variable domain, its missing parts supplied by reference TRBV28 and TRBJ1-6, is DVKVTQSSRYLVKRTGEKVFLECVQDMDHENMFWYRQDPGLGLRLIYFSYDVKMKEKGDIPEGYSVSREKKERFSLILESASTNQTSMYLCASSLPGMNSPLHFGNGTRLTVT.

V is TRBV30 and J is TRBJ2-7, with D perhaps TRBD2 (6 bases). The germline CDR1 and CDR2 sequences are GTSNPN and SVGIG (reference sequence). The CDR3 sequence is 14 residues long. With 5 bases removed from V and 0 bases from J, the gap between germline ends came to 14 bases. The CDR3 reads CAWRGSGLSYEQYF. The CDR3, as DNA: TGTGCCTGGCGGGGTAGCGGCCTCTCCTACGAGCAGTACTTC.

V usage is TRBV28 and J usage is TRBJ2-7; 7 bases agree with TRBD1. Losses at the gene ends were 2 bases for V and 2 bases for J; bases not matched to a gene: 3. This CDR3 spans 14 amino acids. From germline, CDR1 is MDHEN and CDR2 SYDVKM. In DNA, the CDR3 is TGTGCCAGCAGTTTAGGGACAGATACCTACGAGCAGTACTTC. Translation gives CASSLGTDTYEQYF.

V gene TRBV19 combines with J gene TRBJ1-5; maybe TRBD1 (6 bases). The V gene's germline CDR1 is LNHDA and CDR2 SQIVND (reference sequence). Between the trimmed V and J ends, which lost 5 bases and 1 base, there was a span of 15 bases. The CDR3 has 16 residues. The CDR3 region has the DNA TGTGCCAGTAGTTCAATCTCAGGGGTAAGCAATCAGCCCCAGCATTTT. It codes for CASSSISGVSNQPQHF.

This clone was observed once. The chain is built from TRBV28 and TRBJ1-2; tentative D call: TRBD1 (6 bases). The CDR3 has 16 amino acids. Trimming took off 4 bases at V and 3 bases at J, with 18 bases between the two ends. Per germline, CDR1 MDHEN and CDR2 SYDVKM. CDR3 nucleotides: TGTGCCAGCAGTTCGCACCCGGGACGACAGGACTATGGCTACACCTTC. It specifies CASSSHPGRQDYGYTF.

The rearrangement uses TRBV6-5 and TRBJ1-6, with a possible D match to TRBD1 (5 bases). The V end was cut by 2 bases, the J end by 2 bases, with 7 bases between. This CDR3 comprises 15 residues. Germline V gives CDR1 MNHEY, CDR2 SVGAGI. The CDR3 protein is CASSYTGPYNSPLHF. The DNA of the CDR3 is TGTGCCAGCAGTTACACAGGACCCTATAATTCACCCCTCCACTTT.

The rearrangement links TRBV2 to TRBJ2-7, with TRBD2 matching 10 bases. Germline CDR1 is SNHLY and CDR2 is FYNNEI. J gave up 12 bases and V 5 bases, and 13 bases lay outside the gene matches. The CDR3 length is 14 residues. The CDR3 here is CASSRASGSDRGYF. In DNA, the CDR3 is TGTGCCAGCAGTCGCGCTAGCGGGAGTGACCGGGGGTACTTC.

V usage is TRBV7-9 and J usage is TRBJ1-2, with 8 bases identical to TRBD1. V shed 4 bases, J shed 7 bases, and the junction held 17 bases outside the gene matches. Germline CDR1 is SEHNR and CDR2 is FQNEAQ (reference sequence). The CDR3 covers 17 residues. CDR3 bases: TGTGCCAGCAGCTCCGATAGGGGCTACAGGGGGGCGAGTGGCTACACCTTC. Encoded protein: CASSSDRGYRGASGYTF.

The CDR3 loop reads CASSTPTGGAEKLFF. CDR3 sequence (DNA): TGTGCCAGCAGTACCCCGACAGGGGGGGCGGAAAAACTGTTTTTT. The chain combines TRBV28 with TRBJ1-4, with 9 nucleotides matching TRBD1. CDR1 is MDHEN and CDR2 is SYDVKM in the germline V gene. Trimming cost V 5 bases and J 8 bases; bases outside gene matches: 9. The CDR3 contains 15 residues. Looking up the rest from reference TRBV28 and TRBJ1-4 gives the full variable domain: DVKVTQSSRYLVKRTGEKVFLECVQDMDHENMFWYRQDPGLGLRLIYFSYDVKMKEKGDIPEGYSVSREKKERFSLILESASTNQTSMYLCASSTPTGGAEKLFFGSGTQLSVL.